This T cell receptor beta chain was sequenced in a study of cytomegalovirus exposure and HLA in healthy donors. Primers: 60 Vbeta forward and 13 Jbeta reverse. TCRdb's table, derived via immunoSEQ multiplex PCR, lists solely in-frame clones and lacks some. The sample contains approximately 220,000 clones, 76% of which appear only once. Remarks on this clone: Antigen unknown.

Though probably carrying unrecorded immune exposures, donors were nominally healthy at sampling. Notes on the study in general: For most TCR sequences rarity was the rule, although some public TCRs occurred in many donors. A previous analysis found most TCR beta V segments productive roughly 90% or roughly 30% of the time. A later analysis found most CMV-associated TCR beta chains apparently HLA-restricted.

V trimming: 0 bases; J trimming: 4 bases; junction bases outside the gene matches: 8. This CDR3 has 16 amino acids. Germline V gene lookup returns CDR1 SGHDT and CDR2 YYEEEE. What was sequenced was PBMCs. The V gene is TRBV5-6, the J gene TRBJ2-5, with 8 bases matching TRBD2. The clonotype comes from a man aged 18 to 29 in good health and CMV-seronegative. CDR3 sequence reads: CASSLGAGAAGETQYF. As DNA, the CDR3 is TGTGCCAGCAGCTTGGGAGCGGGAGCGGCCGGAGAGACCCAGTACTTC.